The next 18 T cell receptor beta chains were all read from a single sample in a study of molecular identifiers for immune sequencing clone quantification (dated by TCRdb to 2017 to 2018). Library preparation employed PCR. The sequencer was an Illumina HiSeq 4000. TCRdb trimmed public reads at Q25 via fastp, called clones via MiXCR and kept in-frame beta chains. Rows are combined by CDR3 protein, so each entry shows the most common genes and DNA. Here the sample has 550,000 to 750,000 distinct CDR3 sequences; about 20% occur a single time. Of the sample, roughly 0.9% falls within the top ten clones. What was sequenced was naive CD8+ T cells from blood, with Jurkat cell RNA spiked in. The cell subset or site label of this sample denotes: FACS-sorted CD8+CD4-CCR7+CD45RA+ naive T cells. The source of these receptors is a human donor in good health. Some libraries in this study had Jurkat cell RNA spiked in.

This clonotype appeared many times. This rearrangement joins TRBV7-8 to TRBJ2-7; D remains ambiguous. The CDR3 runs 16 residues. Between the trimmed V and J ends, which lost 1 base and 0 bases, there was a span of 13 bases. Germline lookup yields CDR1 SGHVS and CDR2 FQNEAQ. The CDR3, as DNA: TGTGCCAGCAGCTTAGACCAGGAGTACCTCTCCTACGAGCAGTACTTC. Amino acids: CASSLDQEYLSYEQYF.

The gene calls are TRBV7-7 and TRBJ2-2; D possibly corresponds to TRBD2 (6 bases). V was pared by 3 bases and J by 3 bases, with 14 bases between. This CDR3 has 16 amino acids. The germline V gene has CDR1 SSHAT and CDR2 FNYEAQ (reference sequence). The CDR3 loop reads CASSLDGGPYTGELFF. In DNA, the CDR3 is TGTGCCAGCAGCTTGGACGGGGGACCCTACACCGGGGAGCTGTTTTTT. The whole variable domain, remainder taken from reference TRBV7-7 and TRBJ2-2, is GAGVSQSPRYKVTKRGQDVTLRCDPISSHATLYWYQQALGQGPEFLTYFNYEAQPDKSGLPSDRFSAERPEGSISTLTIQRTEQRDSAMYRCASSLDGGPYTGELFFGEGSRLTVL.

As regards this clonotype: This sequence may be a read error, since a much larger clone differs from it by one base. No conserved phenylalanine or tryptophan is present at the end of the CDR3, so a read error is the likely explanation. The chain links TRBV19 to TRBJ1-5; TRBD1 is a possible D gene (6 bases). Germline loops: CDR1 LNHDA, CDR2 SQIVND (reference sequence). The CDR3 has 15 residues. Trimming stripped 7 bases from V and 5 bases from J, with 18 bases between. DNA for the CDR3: TGTGCCAGTACCAGAGCAGGGGAGGGGGATCAGCCCCAGCATCTT. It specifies CASTRAGEGDQPQHL.

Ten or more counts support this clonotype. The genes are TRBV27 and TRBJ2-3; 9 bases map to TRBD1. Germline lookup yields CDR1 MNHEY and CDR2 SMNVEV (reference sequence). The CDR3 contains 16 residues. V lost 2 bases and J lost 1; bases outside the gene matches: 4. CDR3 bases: TGTGCCAGCAGTTTAGGGACAGGGCTTGGCACAGATACGCAGTATTTT. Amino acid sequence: CASSLGTGLGTDTQYF.

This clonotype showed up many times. CDR3 DNA sequence: TGCGCCAGCAGCTGGGCAGCGGGAGGAGCTTACGAGCAGTACTTC. Its protein product is CASSWAAGGAYEQYF. This chain uses TRBV5-1 with TRBJ2-7, with 9 bases matching TRBD2. CDR3 length: 15 amino acids. From germline, CDR1 is SGHRS and CDR2 YFSETQ. Losses at the gene ends were 3 bases for V and 4 bases for J; bases not matched to a gene: 8.

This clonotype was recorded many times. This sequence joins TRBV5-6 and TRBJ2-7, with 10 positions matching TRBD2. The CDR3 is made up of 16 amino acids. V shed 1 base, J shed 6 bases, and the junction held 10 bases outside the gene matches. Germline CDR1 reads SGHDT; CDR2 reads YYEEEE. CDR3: CASSLRLAGALGEQYF. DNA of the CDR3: TGTGCCAGCAGCTTGAGGCTAGCGGGGGCCCTCGGCGAGCAGTACTTC.

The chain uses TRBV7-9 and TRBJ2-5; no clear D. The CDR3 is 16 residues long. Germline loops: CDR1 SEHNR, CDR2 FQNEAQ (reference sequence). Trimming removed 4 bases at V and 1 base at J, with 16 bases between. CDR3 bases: TGTGCCAGCAGCTCCGGTGAAGGATTAAGCCAAGAGACCCAGTACTTC. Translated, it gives CASSSGEGLSQETQYF.

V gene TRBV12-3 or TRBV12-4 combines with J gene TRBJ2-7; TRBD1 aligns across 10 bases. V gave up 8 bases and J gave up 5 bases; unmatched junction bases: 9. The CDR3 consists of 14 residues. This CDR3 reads CASVSDRGYNEQYF. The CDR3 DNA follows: TGTGCCAGCGTATCGGACAGGGGGTATAACGAGCAGTACTTC.

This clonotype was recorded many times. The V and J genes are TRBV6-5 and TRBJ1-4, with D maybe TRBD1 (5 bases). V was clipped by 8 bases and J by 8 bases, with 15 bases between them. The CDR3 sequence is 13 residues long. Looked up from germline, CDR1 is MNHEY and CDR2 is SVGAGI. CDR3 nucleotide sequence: TGTGCCAGCTTTGGCCAGGGAGGCGAAAAACTGTTTTTT. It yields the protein CASFGQGGEKLFF.

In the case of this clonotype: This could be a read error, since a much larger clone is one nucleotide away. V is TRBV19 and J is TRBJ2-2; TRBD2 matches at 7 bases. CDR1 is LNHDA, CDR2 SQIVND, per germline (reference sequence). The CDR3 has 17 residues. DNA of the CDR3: TGTGCCAGTAGTATTATCTTTGCTAGCGGAGGCACCGGGGAGCTGCTTTTT. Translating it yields CASSIIFASGGTGELLF.

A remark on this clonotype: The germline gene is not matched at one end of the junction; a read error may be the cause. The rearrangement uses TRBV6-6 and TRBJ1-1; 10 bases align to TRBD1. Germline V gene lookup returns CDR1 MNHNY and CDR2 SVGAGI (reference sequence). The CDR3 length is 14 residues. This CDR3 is CASNDRGLNAEAFF. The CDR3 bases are TGTGCCAGCAACGACAGGGGGCTGAACGCTGAAGCTTTCTTT.

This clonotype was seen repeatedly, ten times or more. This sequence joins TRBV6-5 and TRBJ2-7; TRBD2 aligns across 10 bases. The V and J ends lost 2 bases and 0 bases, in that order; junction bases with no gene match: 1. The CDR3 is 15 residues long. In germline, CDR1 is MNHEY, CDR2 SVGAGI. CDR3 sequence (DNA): TGTGCCAGCAGTTACGGGACTAGCGACTCCTACGAGCAGTACTTC. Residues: CASSYGTSDSYEQYF.

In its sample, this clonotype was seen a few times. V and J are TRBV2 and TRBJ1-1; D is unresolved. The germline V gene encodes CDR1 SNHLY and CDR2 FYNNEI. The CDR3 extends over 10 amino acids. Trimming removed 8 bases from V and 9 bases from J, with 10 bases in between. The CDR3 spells CASHLIQAFF. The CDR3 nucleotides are TGTGCCAGCCATTTAATACAAGCTTTCTTT.

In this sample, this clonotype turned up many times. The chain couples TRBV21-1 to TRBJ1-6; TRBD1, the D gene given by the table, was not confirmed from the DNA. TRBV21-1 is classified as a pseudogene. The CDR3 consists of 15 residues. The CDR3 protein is CASSKEGRNNSPLHF. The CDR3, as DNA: TGTGCCAGCAGCAAAGAGGGACGGAATAATTCACCCCTCCACTTT.

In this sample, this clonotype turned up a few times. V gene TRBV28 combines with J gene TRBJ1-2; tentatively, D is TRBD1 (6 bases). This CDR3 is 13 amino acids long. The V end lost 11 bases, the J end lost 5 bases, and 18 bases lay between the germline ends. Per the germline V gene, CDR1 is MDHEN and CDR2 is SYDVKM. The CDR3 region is CAGILEGGYGYTF. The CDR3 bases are TGTGCCGGCATCCTAGAAGGGGGGTATGGCTACACCTTC.

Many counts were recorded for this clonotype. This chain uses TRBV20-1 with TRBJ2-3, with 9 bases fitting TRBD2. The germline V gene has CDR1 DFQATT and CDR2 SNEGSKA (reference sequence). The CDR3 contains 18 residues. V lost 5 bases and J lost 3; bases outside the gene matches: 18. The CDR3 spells CSASSGREGPLGTDTQYF. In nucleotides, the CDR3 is TGCAGTGCTTCCTCAGGGCGGGAGGGCCCTTTGGGGACAGATACGCAGTATTTT.

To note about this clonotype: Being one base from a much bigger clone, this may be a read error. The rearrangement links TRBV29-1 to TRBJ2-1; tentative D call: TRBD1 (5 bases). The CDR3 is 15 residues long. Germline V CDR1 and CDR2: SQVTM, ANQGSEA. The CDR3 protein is CSVEVLRGTNNEQLF. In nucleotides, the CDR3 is TGCAGCGTTGAAGTGCTAAGGGGTACGAACAATGAGCAGCTCTTC.

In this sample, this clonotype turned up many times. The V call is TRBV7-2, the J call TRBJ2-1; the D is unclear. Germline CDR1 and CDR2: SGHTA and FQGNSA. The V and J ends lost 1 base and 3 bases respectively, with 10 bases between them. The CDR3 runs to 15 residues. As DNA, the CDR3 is TGTGCCAGCAGCTTAGAACCTACAGTCTACAATGAGCAGTTCTTC. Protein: CASSLEPTVYNEQFF.